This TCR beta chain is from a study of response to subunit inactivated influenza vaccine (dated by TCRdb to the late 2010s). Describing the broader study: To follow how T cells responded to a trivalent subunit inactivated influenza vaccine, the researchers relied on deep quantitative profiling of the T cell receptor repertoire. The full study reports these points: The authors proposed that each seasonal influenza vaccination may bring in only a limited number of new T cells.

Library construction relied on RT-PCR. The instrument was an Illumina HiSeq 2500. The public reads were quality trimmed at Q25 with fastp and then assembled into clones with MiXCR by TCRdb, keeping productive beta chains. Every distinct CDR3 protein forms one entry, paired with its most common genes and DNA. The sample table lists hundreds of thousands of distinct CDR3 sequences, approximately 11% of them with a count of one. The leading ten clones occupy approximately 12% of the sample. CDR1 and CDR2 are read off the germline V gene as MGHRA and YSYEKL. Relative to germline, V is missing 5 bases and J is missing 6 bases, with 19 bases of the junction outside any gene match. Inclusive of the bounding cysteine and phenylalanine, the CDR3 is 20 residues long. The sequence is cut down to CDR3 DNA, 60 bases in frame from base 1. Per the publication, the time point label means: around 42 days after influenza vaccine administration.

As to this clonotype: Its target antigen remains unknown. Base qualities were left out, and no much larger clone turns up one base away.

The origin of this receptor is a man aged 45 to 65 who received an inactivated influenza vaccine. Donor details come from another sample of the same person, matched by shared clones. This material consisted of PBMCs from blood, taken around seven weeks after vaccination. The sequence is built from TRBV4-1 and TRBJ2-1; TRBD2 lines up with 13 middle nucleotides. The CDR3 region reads CASSFSSTSGRAVLGNEQFF. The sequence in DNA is TGCGCCAGCAGCTTCAGTTCAACTAGCGGGAGGGCCGTTTTAGGCAATGAGCAGTTCTTC.